Only one count was recorded for the clone carrying this T cell receptor (beta chain). What it binds is unknown. Germline values: CDR1 KGHSH, CDR2 LQKENI. V lost 3 bases and J lost 9, with 9 bases in between. The CDR3 spans 12 residues. The entry originates in a study of T cells after posttransplantation cyclophosphamide. Produced via immunoSEQ multiplex PCR; TCRdb's table is partial and in-frame only. The data contain tens of thousands of clones, 95% to 99% of them singletons. Cells defined as naive were viable CD3+CD4+ or CD3+CD8+ and CCR7+CD45RA+CD45RO-CD95-CD27+CD28+. Study outcomes and limitations: Later blood repertoires were often dominated by clones from the donor CD8+ memory compartment. Recipient CMV seropositivity and CMV reactivation strongly tracked TRB clonality.

The V and J genes are TRBV18 and TRBJ2-1; D is perhaps TRBD1 (6 bases). This sequence originates from a man in his forties or fifties in good health, CMV-negative, and a related stem cell transplant donor. The specimen was naive CD8+ T cells sorted from PBMCs. For the CDR3, the DNA is TGTGCCAGCTCACCGGACAGCAGTGAGCAGTTCTTC. It translates to CASSPDSSEQFF. Combining the CDR3 with reference TRBV18 and TRBJ2-1 gives the whole variable domain NAGVMQNPRHLVRRRGQEARLRCSPMKGHSHVYWYRQLPEEGLKFMVYLQKENIIDESGMPKERFSAEFPKEGPSILRIQQVVRGDSAAYFCASSPDSSEQFFGPGTRLTVL.